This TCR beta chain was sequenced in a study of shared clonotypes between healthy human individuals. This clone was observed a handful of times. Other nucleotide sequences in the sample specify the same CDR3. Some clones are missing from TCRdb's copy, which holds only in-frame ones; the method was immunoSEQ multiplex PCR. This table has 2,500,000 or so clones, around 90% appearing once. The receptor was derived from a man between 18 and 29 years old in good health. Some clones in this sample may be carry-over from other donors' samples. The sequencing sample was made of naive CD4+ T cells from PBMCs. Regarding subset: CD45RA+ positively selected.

The CDR3 region is CASSLSTDTQYF. In DNA form, the CDR3 reads TGTGCCAGCAGCTTGAGCACAGATACGCAGTATTTT. This chain uses TRBV5-4 with TRBJ2-3; D unresolved. The CDR3 length is 12 residues. Trimming took 1 base from V and 0 from J, leaving 0 bases between them. Germline V lookup: CDR1 SGHNT, CDR2 YYREEE (reference sequence).